This T cell receptor beta chain was recovered during a study of shared clonotypes between healthy human individuals. This CDR3 has 15 residues. Per the germline V gene, CDR1 is ENHRY and CDR2 is SYGVKD. V shed 6 bases, J shed 5 bases, and the junction held 7 bases outside the gene matches. Using immunoSEQ multiplex PCR, the repertoire was profiled, and TCRdb retains in-frame clones only, with some absent. The table has 2 million to 3 million clones, roughly 93% seen once; the top ten hold 0.36%. A remark on this clone: Its antigen is as yet unknown.

Study-wide results and limits: The naive CD4 repertoires of a handful of donors were compared, and around 4.9% of clonotypes were shared.

The clonotype was recovered from a man aged 18 to 30 in good health. Some clones in this sample may be carry-over from other donors' samples. The sample consisted of naive CD4+ T cells from PBMCs. Subset indicated: CD45RA+ positively selected. The chain combines TRBV10-3 with TRBJ2-2, with 9 nucleotides matching TRBD1. This chain's CDR3 is CAIRNPGQGTGELFF. Here the CDR3 DNA reads TGTGCCATCAGGAATCCGGGACAGGGAACCGGGGAGCTGTTTTTT.